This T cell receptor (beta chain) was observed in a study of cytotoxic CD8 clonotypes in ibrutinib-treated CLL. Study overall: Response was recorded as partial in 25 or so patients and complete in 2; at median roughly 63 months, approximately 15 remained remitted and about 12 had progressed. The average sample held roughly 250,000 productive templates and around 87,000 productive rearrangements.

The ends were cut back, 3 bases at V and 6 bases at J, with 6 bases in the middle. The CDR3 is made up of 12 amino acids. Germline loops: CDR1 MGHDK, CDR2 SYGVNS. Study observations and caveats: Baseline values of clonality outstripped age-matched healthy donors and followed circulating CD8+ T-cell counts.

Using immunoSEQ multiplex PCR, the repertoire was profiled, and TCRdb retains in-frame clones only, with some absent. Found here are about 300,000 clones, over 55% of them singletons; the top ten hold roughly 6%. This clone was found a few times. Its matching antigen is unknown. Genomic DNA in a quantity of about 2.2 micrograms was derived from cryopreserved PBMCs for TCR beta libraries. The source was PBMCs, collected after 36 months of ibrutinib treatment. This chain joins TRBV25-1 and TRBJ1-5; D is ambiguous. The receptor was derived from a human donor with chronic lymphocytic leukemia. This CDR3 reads CASSERGQPQHF. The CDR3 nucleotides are TGTGCCAGCAGTGAGCGGGGTCAGCCCCAGCATTTT.